Presented here are 16 T cell receptor beta chains from one specimen sequenced in a study of T cells in Graves' hyperthyroidism and ophthalmopathy. Authors of the study amplified TCR beta CDR3 regions from RNA transcripts. HTBI primers were employed in a first-round RT-PCR of the TCR CDR3. TCRdb passed the multiplex PCR reads through MiXCR, listing each CDR3 protein once. The sample carries around 580,000 distinct CDR3 sequences, about 45% recorded once. Sample: peripheral blood or thyroid tissue (not recorded which). These receptors came from a woman aged 18 to 35 with Graves' hyperthyroidism.

This chain joins TRBV7-3 and TRBJ1-1, with D unclear. Germline values: CDR1 SGHTA, CDR2 FQGTGA. The germline V and J ends were trimmed by 5 bases and 8 bases, with 12 bases remaining between them. The CDR3 is made up of 12 amino acids. This chain's CDR3 is CASSHSAGEAFF. The CDR3 DNA sequence: TGTGCCAGCAGCCACTCAGCGGGGGAAGCTTTCTTT.

The chain combines TRBV24-1 with TRBJ1-2; D is ambiguous. The germline V gene encodes CDR1 KGHDR and CDR2 SFDVKD. The CDR3 is 12 residues long. Trimming stripped 3 bases from V and 6 bases from J, with 7 bases between. The CDR3 nucleotides are TGTGCCACCAGTGATGGGAACGATGGCTACACCTTC. This encodes CATSDGNDGYTF.

Comments on this clonotype: Given a much more abundant clone one base away, this may be a read error. The chain is built from TRBV19 and TRBJ1-5; D not certain. V gave up 3 bases and J gave up 4 bases, with 16 bases separating them. This CDR3 has 16 amino acids. Germline lookup yields CDR1 LNHDA and CDR2 SQIVND (reference sequence). The CDR3 bases are TGTGCCAGTAGTATGAGTCGGGCGATGGGGAATCAGCCCCAGCATTTT. This codes for CASSMSRAMGNQPQHF.

This chain uses TRBV29-1 with TRBJ2-5, with D possibly being TRBD2 (5 bases). The CDR3 covers 13 residues. V lost 8 bases to trimming and J lost 3 bases, with 16 bases between them. Looked up from germline, CDR1 is SQVTM and CDR2 is ANQGSEA. CDR3 residues: CSYRTGREETQYF. CDR3 bases: TGCAGCTATCGGACCGGGCGGGAAGAGACCCAGTACTTC.

The chain recombines TRBV20-1 with TRBJ2-7; the match to TRBD1 covers 7 bases. Germline lookup yields CDR1 DFQATT and CDR2 SNEGSKA (reference sequence). V shed 1 base and J 6 bases; nucleotides not matched to a gene: 6. The CDR3 runs 13 residues. CDR3 loop: CSARGDSLAEQYF. For the CDR3, the DNA is TGCAGTGCTAGAGGGGACAGTCTTGCCGAGCAGTACTTC.

This chain connects TRBV9 to TRBJ1-4, with 7 bases that match TRBD1. The germline V gene encodes CDR1 SGDLS and CDR2 YYNGEE. The CDR3 consists of 18 residues. J gave up 7 bases and V 3 bases, and 18 bases lay outside the gene matches. CDR3 coding DNA: TGTGCCAGCAGCGCACGACAGGGACTGACAAGAAAAGGTGAAAAACTGTTTTTT. This encodes CASSARQGLTRKGEKLFF.

There are a few counts of this clonotype. V and J are TRBV6-6 and TRBJ2-2, with D unresolved. The CDR3 covers 13 residues. Germline V gene sequence: CDR1 MNHNY, CDR2 SVGAGI (reference sequence). CDR3 region: CATEAENTGELFF. CDR3 sequence (DNA): TGTGCGACCGAGGCTGAAAACACCGGGGAGCTGTTTTTT.

The rearrangement joins TRBV20-1 to TRBJ2-2; 11 bases agree with TRBD2. Germline-derived CDR1 and CDR2 are DFQATT and SNEGSKA (reference sequence). The CDR3 runs 15 residues. V was pared by 3 bases and J by 5 bases, with 5 bases of the junction left unmatched. The CDR3 sequence: CSARDSGRGTGELFF. CDR3 bases: TGCAGTGCTAGGGATAGCGGGAGGGGGACCGGGGAGCTGTTTTTT.

This clonotype showed up many times. Mismatch with germline at one junction end may stem from a read error. The V call is TRBV11-2, the J call TRBJ1-1, with 8 nucleotides matching TRBD1. There are 13 residues in the CDR3. CDR1 is SGHAT and CDR2 is FQNNGV in the germline V gene. The CDR3 region has the DNA TGTGCCGGCAGCTTCCGACAGGGGACAGAAGCTTTCTTT. The encoded protein is CAGSFRQGTEAFF.

The chain employs TRBV10-3 and TRBJ1-2; a possible D gene is TRBD1 (6 bases). V was pared by 0 bases and J by 4 bases, with 12 bases between. Germline V gene data show CDR1 as ENHRY and CDR2 as SYGVKD. This CDR3 has 15 residues. CDR3 in DNA: TGTGCCATCAGTGAGTCGGCAGGACAGTCCTATGGCTACACCTTC. Translated, it gives CAISESAGQSYGYTF.

This chain links TRBV20-1 with TRBJ1-1; 7 nucleotides align to TRBD1. Germline lookup yields CDR1 DFQATT and CDR2 SNEGSKA (reference sequence). This CDR3 has 16 amino acids. Trimming took 0 bases from V and 0 from J; bases not matched to a gene: 7. The CDR3 loop is CSARDLTGQMNTEAFF. The CDR3 region has the DNA TGCAGTGCTAGAGATCTTACGGGACAGATGAACACTGAAGCTTTCTTT.

The J gene is TRBJ1-1, the V gene TRBV15; D gene unclear. CDR1 is LNHNV and CDR2 is YYDKDF in the germline V gene (reference sequence). Trimming stripped 3 bases from V and 1 base from J, with 6 bases between. The CDR3 is 13 residues long. DNA of the CDR3: TGTGCCACCAGCAGCACCAGGAACACTGAAGCTTTCTTT. Its protein product is CATSSTRNTEAFF.

Worth noting for this clonotype: The junction departs from the called germline gene at one end, perhaps through a read error. The rearrangement uses TRBV2 and TRBJ2-5; D gene unclear. This CDR3 region has 14 residues. Germline V gene lookup returns CDR1 SNHLY and CDR2 FYNNEI. Here the CDR3 reads CASREALSSETQYF. The CDR3 DNA reads TGTGCCAGCAGGGAAGCGCTGTCCTCGGAGACCCAGTACTTC.

The chain carries TRBV5-4 and TRBJ2-5, with 8 bases identical to TRBD1. V gave up 3 bases and J gave up 0 bases; unmatched junction bases: 1. This CDR3 comprises 14 residues. CDR1 is SGHNT, CDR2 YYREEE, per germline (reference sequence). The CDR3 sequence: CASSSTGDQETQYF. The CDR3 DNA follows: TGTGCCAGCAGCTCGACAGGGGACCAAGAGACCCAGTACTTC.

This clonotype was counted a few times. This chain connects TRBV28 to TRBJ2-7; D perhaps matches TRBD1 (6 bases). This CDR3 comprises 15 residues. V was pared by 2 bases and J by 3 bases, with 14 bases between. Germline V gene data show CDR1 as MDHEN and CDR2 as SYDVKM. CDR3 sequence reads: CASSLLQGVRYEQYF. For the CDR3, the DNA is TGTGCCAGCAGTTTACTACAGGGAGTTCGCTACGAGCAGTACTTC.

This clonotype was counted between two and nine times. The chain couples TRBV24-1 to TRBJ2-7; TRBD1 matches at 10 bases. Germline V CDR1 and CDR2: KGHDR, SFDVKD. V lost 3 bases, J lost 5 bases, and 3 bases stayed unmatched. The CDR3 loop spans 14 amino acids. This CDR3 is CATSDETGGNEQYF. The CDR3 nucleotides are TGTGCCACCAGTGATGAGACAGGGGGCAACGAGCAGTACTTC.